These T cell receptor beta chains were read from a single sample in a study of blood T cell repertoires in COVID-19. Produced via immunoSEQ multiplex PCR; TCRdb's table is partial and in-frame only. The sample has more than 110,000 clones; 70% to 85% are singletons. What was sequenced was peripheral blood. These receptors all come from a human donor in a cohort sampled during active COVID-19. Each CDR3 is given without its conserved first and last residue. Where a row states a size, it is once, few, many or the class of an expanded clone; other rows omit it.

size,V,J,CDR3
.,TRBV16,TRBJ1-3,ASSPRDRGRGNTIY
.,TRBV7-6,TRBJ2-1,ASSPGTGNPYNEQF
.,TRBV19,TRBJ2-7,ASSIIWDTSYEQY
.,TRBV6-5,TRBJ1-2,ASRLGANYGYT
few,TRBV4-1,TRBJ2-7,ASSHGLAGGSEQY
.,TRBV4-1,TRBJ2-7,ASSARTGESYEQY
.,TRBV28,TRBJ1-2,ASRDSGTLYGYT
.,TRBV27,TRBJ2-7,ASSFLPSGGMSAEQY
.,TRBV5-1,TRBJ2-4,ASSLGGGAAKNIQY
.,TRBV10-3,TRBJ1-4,AISESGRGYEKLF
.,TRBV27,TRBJ1-5,ASSLKPPGGNQPQH
.,TRBV19,TRBJ2-3,ASSTYTGTDTQY
once,TRBV2,TRBJ1-2,ASSGFRRDRGNGYT
.,TRBV12-3/TRBV12-4,TRBJ1-4,ASSLSELEKLF
.,TRBV29-1,TRBJ2-3,SVLMGLSTDTQY
.,TRBV5-4,TRBJ1-1,ASSPQTGVTGEAF
.,TRBV18,TRBJ1-1,ASSPEAAYTEAF
.,TRBV6-6,TRBJ1-5,ASISAFGGSNQPQH
few,TRBV27,TRBJ1-2,ASSTLEADGYT
.,TRBV15,TRBJ2-3,ATSGQGTDTQY
.,TRBV5-1,TRBJ1-1,ASSLKPDRSKAF
.,TRBV7-9,TRBJ2-7,ASSFTGDRGYEQY
.,TRBV28,TRBJ1-5,ASSLRQGGNQPQH
.,TRBV9,TRBJ1-6,ASSVDHDSPLH
.,TRBV3-1/TRBV3-2,TRBJ1-1,ASSQDLKIDGDTEAF
once,TRBV6-5,TRBJ2-7,ASRGTGDSYEQY
.,TRBV28,TRBJ2-2,ASLAGVLGELF
.,TRBV6-2/TRBV6-3,TRBJ1-2,ASSPTGGYGYT
.,TRBV11-2,TRBJ1-2,ASSPVGANYGYT
once,TRBV6-5,TRBJ2-7,AAGAQGFYEQY
.,TRBV6-4,TRBJ2-3,ASSELAGGQDTQY
.,TRBV6-5,TRBJ2-5,ASSLRPHQETQY
.,TRBV28,TRBJ1-5,AIKDRASNQPQH
few,TRBV19,TRBJ2-1,ASSILGGVNEQF
.,TRBV11-2,TRBJ1-5,ASSALGQGGQPQH
few,TRBV3-1/TRBV3-2,TRBJ2-1,ASSPTSGVDEQF
.,TRBV6-5,TRBJ2-7,ASTATGGGLYEQY
.,TRBV4-1,TRBJ2-7,ASSQRWQGAFEQY
.,TRBV5-5,TRBJ2-1,ASSLVDRNEQF
.,TRBV9,TRBJ1-3,ASSVARGSGNTIY
.,TRBV16,TRBJ2-1,ASSHTTSGGYEQF
.,TRBV7-6,TRBJ1-1,ASSLGAGWENTEAF
few,TRBV9,TRBJ2-7,ASSPQGSYEQY
few,TRBV10-2,TRBJ1-2,ASSDSYGYT
few,TRBV30,TRBJ1-3,AWSAGQGNTIY
.,TRBV2,TRBJ2-5,ASSESPSSLQSETQY
once,TRBV29-1,TRBJ2-5,SVEWFRGVRQETQY
once,TRBV5-1,TRBJ2-5,ASSLTLAGAPKTQY
.,TRBV18,TRBJ1-6,ASSTDFTSPLH